Below are 16 T cell receptor beta chains sequenced from a single sample in a study of T cells after yellow fever vaccination. Each CDR3 protein gets one entry after TCRdb re-called the 5' RACE reads with MiXCR. Of a few hundred thousand distinct CDR3 sequences in the sample, about 19% were seen once. The specimen was PBMCs, collected 15 days after the yellow fever booster vaccination. The receptor set was obtained from a man younger than 45 who received the YFV17D yellow fever vaccine.

This clonotype was seen only a few times. V gene TRBV20-1 combines with J gene TRBJ2-7; 7 bases are shared with TRBD2. J lost 7 bases, V lost 5 bases, and 8 bases had no gene match. This CDR3 has 12 amino acids. Germline CDR1 DFQATT, CDR2 SNEGSKA (reference sequence). The CDR3 coding sequence is TGCAGTGCTTCCGGGACTACCCTAGAGCAGTACTTC. It translates to CSASGTTLEQYF.

Only a few counts were recorded for this clonotype. J is TRBJ2-7 and V is TRBV29-1, with D maybe TRBD1 (5 bases). Per germline, CDR1 SQVTM and CDR2 ANQGSEA. V lost 4 bases, J lost 6 bases, and 16 bases lay in between. The CDR3 length is 13 residues. CDR3 sequence reads: CSVATALLGEQYF. CDR3 DNA: TGCAGCGTTGCGACAGCCTTATTGGGCGAGCAGTACTTC.

The chain uses TRBV9 and TRBJ2-5; TRBD1 or TRBD2 may be the D gene (6 bases each). V shed 4 bases and J shed 3 bases, with 22 bases lying between them. The CDR3 consists of 17 residues. The V gene's germline CDR1 is SGDLS and CDR2 YYNGEE. The CDR3 DNA reads TGTGCCAGCAGCTCATCACTAGCAGGGGTGATTGAAGAGACCCAGTACTTC. It yields the protein CASSSSLAGVIEETQYF.

The chain couples TRBV15 to TRBJ2-1; D possibly corresponds to TRBD2 (6 bases). Trimming shortened V by 5 bases and J by 13 bases, and 18 bases separated the two germline ends. The CDR3 is 13 residues long. Germline assignment: CDR1 LNHNV and CDR2 YYDKDF (reference sequence). The CDR3 here is CATSQGTRERQFF. The CDR3, as DNA: TGTGCCACCAGCCAGGGAACACGGGAGAGACAGTTCTTC.

This sequence joins TRBV7-8 and TRBJ2-7; D remains ambiguous. The CDR3 has 15 amino acids. Trimming removed 7 bases at V and 2 bases at J, with 18 bases between. Germline V gene sequence: CDR1 SGHVS, CDR2 FQNEAQ. CDR3 sequence (DNA): TGTGCCAGCACCGATTCGGCCTCCACTACCTACGAGCAGTACTTC. Translated, it gives CASTDSASTTYEQYF. The variable domain in full, with the rest retrieved from reference TRBV7-8 and TRBJ2-7, is GAGVSQSPRYKVAKRGQDVALRCDPISGHVSLFWYQQALGQGPEFLTYFQNEAQLDKSGLPSDRFFAERPEGSVSTLKIQRTQQEDSAVYLCASTDSASTTYEQYFGPGTRLTVT.

A single count supports this clonotype. The rearrangement uses TRBV20-1 and TRBJ2-7; 7 positions agree with TRBD2. V was clipped by 0 bases and J by 3 bases; unmatched bases: 8. There are 15 residues in the CDR3. The germline V gene encodes CDR1 DFQATT and CDR2 SNEGSKA (reference sequence). Here the CDR3 reads CSARDSGEGYYEQYF. CDR3 sequence (DNA): TGCAGTGCTAGAGATTCGGGGGAGGGGTACTACGAGCAGTACTTC.

This clonotype has only a few counts. This rearrangement joins TRBV6-2 or TRBV6-3 to TRBJ2-7, with 8 bases aligning to TRBD2. Germline V gene lookup returns CDR1 MNHEY and CDR2 SVGEGT. CDR3 length: 13 amino acids. V was pared by 8 bases and J by 7 bases, with 10 bases of the junction left unmatched. The CDR3 spells CASEAGDLWEQYF. The CDR3 DNA follows: TGTGCCAGCGAAGCGGGAGACCTATGGGAGCAGTACTTC.

The gene calls are TRBV30 and TRBJ2-3, with D perhaps assigned TRBD1 or TRBD2 (5 bases each). Trimming left V 3 bases short and J 14 bases short, with 21 bases between. The CDR3 length is 13 residues. The V gene's germline CDR1 is GTSNPN and CDR2 SVGIG (reference sequence). The CDR3 spells CAWSPNRWGSRYF. CDR3 bases: TGTGCCTGGAGCCCAAATAGGTGGGGGAGTCGGTATTTT.

The chain couples TRBV29-1 to TRBJ2-5; tentatively, D is TRBD2 (5 bases). Trimming cost V 6 bases and J 3 bases, with 14 bases left between them. The CDR3 length is 13 residues. The germline V gene has CDR1 SQVTM and CDR2 ANQGSEA. This chain's CDR3 is CSVVGVGKETQYF. The CDR3 region has the DNA TGCAGCGTCGTCGGGGTTGGTAAAGAGACCCAGTACTTC.

This chain uses TRBV7-8 with TRBJ2-7; D ambiguous. This CDR3 has 12 amino acids. Trimming stripped 8 bases from V and 6 bases from J, with 14 bases between. Per the germline V gene, CDR1 is SGHVS and CDR2 is FQNEAQ. CDR3 in DNA: TGTGCCAGCTCGGGCGGAGTCCGCGAGCAGTACTTC. Amino acid sequence: CASSGGVREQYF.

The chain has TRBV5-1 and TRBJ2-1, with D maybe TRBD2 (5 bases). This CDR3 comprises 14 residues. From germline, CDR1 is SGHRS and CDR2 YFSETQ. Trimming removed 4 bases at V and 0 bases at J, with 8 bases between. This CDR3 reads CASSHDYSYNEQFF. Here the CDR3 DNA reads TGCGCCAGCAGCCACGACTACTCCTACAATGAGCAGTTCTTC.

V gene TRBV18 combines with J gene TRBJ2-3; either TRBD1 or TRBD2 may supply D (5 bases each). The CDR3 is made up of 15 amino acids. V lost 1 base and J 2 bases, leaving 10 bases between the germline ends. Germline values: CDR1 KGHSH, CDR2 LQKENI. CDR3 in amino acids: CASSPLGDPTDTQYF. CDR3 in DNA: TGTGCCAGCTCACCACTTGGGGACCCCACAGATACGCAGTATTTT.

The CDR3 sequence: CASRWDSNSGANVLTF. The CDR3 region has the DNA TGTGCCAGCAGGTGGGACAGTAATTCTGGGGCCAACGTCCTGACTTTC. The V call is TRBV6-2 or TRBV6-3, the J call TRBJ2-6; 7 bases agree with TRBD1. Germline CDR1 is MNHEY and CDR2 is SVGEGT. The CDR3 totals 16 residues. V was clipped by 6 bases and J by 1 base; unmatched bases: 6.

The sample holds a few counts of this clonotype. CDR3 protein: CSVELGLGGGTQYF. The CDR3 DNA follows: TGCAGCGTTGAGCTAGGACTAGGAGGTGGGACCCAGTACTTC. This chain links TRBV29-1 with TRBJ2-5; 7 nucleotides align to TRBD2. Trimming cost V 3 bases and J 7 bases; bases outside gene matches: 11. The CDR3 totals 14 residues. CDR1 is SQVTM, CDR2 ANQGSEA, per germline.

This clonotype was seen only a few times. This rearrangement joins TRBV7-9 to TRBJ2-1; unclear D gene. This CDR3 has 13 amino acids. Germline V gene lookup returns CDR1 SEHNR and CDR2 FQNEAQ (reference sequence). Trimming took off 10 bases at V and 0 bases at J, with 10 bases between the two ends. The CDR3 region is CATREVSYNEQFF. CDR3 nucleotide sequence: TGTGCCACCAGAGAGGTCTCCTACAATGAGCAGTTCTTC. Together with reference TRBV7-9 and TRBJ2-1, the CDR3 gives the full variable domain: DTGVSQNPRHKITKRGQNVTFRCDPISEHNRLYWYRQTLGQGPEFLTYFQNEAQLEKSRLLSDRFSAERPKGSFSTLEIQRTEQGDSAMYLCATREVSYNEQFFGPGTRLTVL.

This clonotype was observed a few times. The chain uses TRBV5-1 and TRBJ1-1; 10 positions agree with TRBD1. Trimming at V came to 2 bases and at J to 4 bases, leaving 5 bases not matched to a gene. The germline gives CDR1 SGHRS, CDR2 YFSETQ. The CDR3 length is 15 residues. CDR3: CASSFRDRGLTEAFF. The CDR3 DNA sequence: TGCGCCAGCAGCTTCCGGGACAGGGGCCTCACTGAAGCTTTCTTT.